This T cell receptor beta chain emerged from a study of shared clonotypes between healthy human individuals. At the level of the study: CD4 naive cells filled three plates per donor, CD4 memory three, CD8 naive two and CD8 memory one. Regarding the study as a whole: The expectation was that sequencing depth would affect clonotype sharing among donors. Generation of non-shared clonotypes was less probable than generation of clonotypes shared by all four donors.

Produced via immunoSEQ multiplex PCR; TCRdb's table is partial and in-frame only. The data contain 850,000 to 1,200,000 clones, about 75% of them singletons. Details on this clone: Antigen specificity is unknown.

CDR3 length equals 10 residues. Per germline, CDR1 MNHNS and CDR2 SASEGT. V was shortened by 11 bases and J by 5 bases, with 8 bases between the two germline ends. Subsets obtained from CD4+ cells comprised CD45RA+ naive and CD45RA-negative memory cells. The sequence was obtained from a man younger than 35 in good health. The sequenced material came from memory CD4+ T cells sorted from blood. Documented subset: CD45RA-negative fraction. V and J are TRBV6-1 and TRBJ2-3; D unresolved. CDR3 region: CARPRDTQYF. CDR3 bases: TGTGCCCGCCCGAGAGATACGCAGTATTTT.